This T cell receptor (beta chain) was recorded in a study of cytomegalovirus exposure and HLA in healthy donors. Study overall: Within the Caucasian-associated ancestry cluster were about 81% of the roughly 400 genotyped donors.

Primers: 60 Vbeta forward and 13 Jbeta reverse. The protocol was immunoSEQ multiplex PCR, while the TCRdb copy is restricted to in-frame clones and leaves out a portion. The repertoire consists of 170,000 or so clones, with around 80% occurring once and the leading ten covering 1%. The sample holds a few counts of this clone. The junction differs from germline at one of its ends, possibly a read error. CDR3 length: 13 residues. Looked up from germline, CDR1 is SEHNR and CDR2 is FQNEAQ (reference sequence). The sequence derives from a woman between 45 and 60 years old in good health and CMV-seropositive. The chain is built from TRBV7-9 and TRBJ2-4; possibly TRBD1 for D (6 bases). Sequencing was performed on PBMCs. The CDR3 loop reads CSSSLRQESRRYF. CDR3 sequence (DNA): TGTTCCAGCAGCCTCCGACAGGAGAGTCGTCGGTACTTC.